Given below is one T cell receptor beta chain in context. Its antigen remains unidentified. Germline CDR1 and CDR2: MGHRA and YSYEKL. V was pared by 0 bases and J by 6 bases, with 6 bases of the junction left unmatched. The CDR3 loop spans 15 amino acids. The source of the sample is a study of CD8 T cells in ankylosing spondylitis. General study results and limits: The disease-linked clones had a CD8+ phenotype and low blood frequencies. There was reportedly significant enrichment of clones that were disease-linked in matched ankylosing spondylitis synovial fluid. What appeared characteristic of ankylosing spondylitis blood was a TCR beta motif of eight highly homologous variants.

Generation of TCR beta libraries employed quantitative 5'-RACE incorporating molecular barcodes. From the 5' RACE reads, TCRdb called clonotypes with MiXCR, one entry per CDR3 protein. In the table there are a few hundred thousand distinct CDR3 sequences, 20% to 25% of which are singletons. Sequencing was performed on blood, either unsorted or a sorted T cell fraction (not recorded which). The sequence came from a male donor with ankylosing spondylitis. This chain links TRBV4-1 with TRBJ2-3; 7 nucleotides line up with TRBD2. The CDR3 sequence: CASSQDGLREDTQYF. CDR3 bases: TGCGCCAGCAGCCAAGATGGATTGCGGGAGGATACGCAGTATTTT.